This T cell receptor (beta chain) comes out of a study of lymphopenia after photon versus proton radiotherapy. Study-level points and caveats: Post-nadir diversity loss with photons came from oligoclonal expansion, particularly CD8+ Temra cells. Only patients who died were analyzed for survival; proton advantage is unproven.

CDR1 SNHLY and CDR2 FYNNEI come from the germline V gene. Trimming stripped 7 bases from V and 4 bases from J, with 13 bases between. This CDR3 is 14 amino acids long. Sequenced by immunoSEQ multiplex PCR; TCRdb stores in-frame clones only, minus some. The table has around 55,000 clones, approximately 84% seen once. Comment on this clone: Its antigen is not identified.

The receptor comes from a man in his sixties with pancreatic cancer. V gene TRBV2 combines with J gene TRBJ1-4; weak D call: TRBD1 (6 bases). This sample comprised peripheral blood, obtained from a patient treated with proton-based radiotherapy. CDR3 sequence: CASTVGGLNEKLFF. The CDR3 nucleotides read TGTGCCAGCACCGTAGGGGGTCTTAATGAAAAACTGTTTTTT.